This T cell receptor beta chain was found in a study of OX40 agonist ivuxolimab in advanced cancers. Sequenced by immunoSEQ multiplex PCR; TCRdb stores in-frame clones only, minus some. The table includes approximately 70,000 clones, about 80% detected once. The material sequenced was CD4+ or CD8+ T cells sorted from blood, taken in a trial of the OX40 agonist ivuxolimab. This receptor was identified in an adult with an advanced solid tumor such as melanoma, head and neck, liver or kidney cancer.

The CDR3 region has the DNA TGCACCAGCAGCCCCCGCCGGCTAGCGGGTTGTTCCGGGGAGCTGTTTTTT. Its protein product is CTSSPRRLAGCSGELFF. J is TRBJ2-2 and V is TRBV1; TRBD2 was called by the table and not checked on the DNA. TRBV1 is an annotated pseudogene. The CDR3 loop spans 17 amino acids.